One and the same sample provided the 25 T cell receptor beta chains below, sequenced in a study of radiotherapy plus CTLA-4 blockade in lung cancer. Generated by immunoSEQ multiplex PCR, the TCRdb table keeps only in-frame clones and is missing some. The table shows about 80,000 clones, with about four fifths occurring only once. The sequencing here drew on peripheral blood, taken from a patient treated with radiotherapy plus ipilimumab. These receptors all stem from a human donor with non-small cell lung cancer who had stable disease on radiotherapy plus ipilimumab.

The rearrangement joins TRBV28 to TRBJ2-1, with D tentatively TRBD2 (5 bases). CDR3 length equals 15 residues. From germline, CDR1 is MDHEN and CDR2 SYDVKM. The V end was cut by 7 bases, the J end by 4 bases, with 17 bases between. CDR3 residues: CASTPEVPSYNEQFF. The CDR3 region has the DNA TGTGCCAGCACCCCGGAGGTCCCCTCTTACAATGAGCAGTTCTTC.

The rearrangement joins TRBV27 to TRBJ2-1, with 14 bases fitting TRBD2. Germline V gene sequence: CDR1 MNHEY, CDR2 SMNVEV (reference sequence). The CDR3 is made up of 18 amino acids. J lost 0 bases, V lost 4 bases, and 5 bases had no gene match. CDR3 amino acids: CASSSRLAGGPSYNEQFF. The CDR3 nucleotides read TGTGCCAGCAGTTCGAGACTAGCGGGAGGGCCCTCCTACAATGAGCAGTTCTTC.

Of note for this clone: The conserved closing phenylalanine or tryptophan is absent in this CDR3, likely reflecting a read error. Because the CDR3's place on the DNA is in doubt, the DNA is left out and the CDR3 is given as listed by TCRdb. V is TRBV20-1 and J is TRBJ1-2. Ends included, the CDR3 has 11 residues. Germline V gene lookup returns CDR1 DFQATT and CDR2 SNEGSKA (reference sequence). This chain's CDR3 is CSARDVEELTL.

The rearrangement uses TRBV7-6 and TRBJ2-7; D gene uncertain. The CDR3 has 13 amino acids. Trimming removed 1 base from V and 3 bases from J, with 7 bases in between. Per the germline V gene, CDR1 is SGHVS and CDR2 is FNYEAQ. CDR3 in amino acids: CASSLDLYYEQYF. CDR3 nucleotide sequence: TGTGCCAGCAGCTTAGATCTTTACTACGAGCAGTACTTC. The variable domain in full, with the rest retrieved from reference TRBV7-6 and TRBJ2-7, is GAGVSQSPRYKVTKRGQDVALRCDPISGHVSLYWYRQALGQGPEFLTYFNYEAQQDKSGLPNDRFSAERPEGSISTLTIQRTEQRDSAMYRCASSLDLYYEQYFGPGTRLTVT.

In this sample, this clone turned up once. The rearrangement joins TRBV28 to TRBJ2-7, with D tentatively TRBD2 (5 bases). CDR1 is MDHEN and CDR2 is SYDVKM in the germline V gene. V was cut by 8 bases and J by 2 bases, with 13 bases left in between. The CDR3 contains 13 residues. The CDR3 sequence: CASGGRIAYEQYF. DNA of the CDR3: TGTGCCAGCGGAGGCAGGATCGCCTACGAGCAGTACTTC.

The chain combines TRBV7-6 with TRBJ2-5; 10 nucleotides align to TRBD2. The CDR3 is 17 amino acids. V was clipped by 1 base and J by 3 bases; unmatched bases: 8. CDR1 and CDR2 (germline): SGHVS, FNYEAQ. CDR3 sequence: CASSLVYRLAGEETQYF. The CDR3 DNA reads TGTGCCAGCAGCTTAGTTTACCGGCTAGCGGGGGAAGAGACCCAGTACTTC.

The rearrangement links TRBV5-1 to TRBJ1-4; no firm D call. V lost 5 bases, J lost 4 bases, and 9 bases lay in between. CDR3 length equals 13 residues. Germline V gene data show CDR1 as SGHRS and CDR2 as YFSETQ. CDR3 in amino acids: CASSSGVNEKLFF. The CDR3, as DNA: TGCGCCAGCAGTTCCGGGGTTAATGAAAAACTGTTTTTT.

This sequence joins TRBV5-1 and TRBJ2-2, with a tentative D call TRBD2 (8 bases). The CDR3 is 21 residues long. The V gene lost 5 bases and the J gene lost 0 bases, with 29 bases spanning the gap. CDR1 SGHRS and CDR2 YFSETQ come from the germline V gene. This chain's CDR3 is CASRVGEGAGGPAANTGELFF. CDR3 in DNA: TGCGCCAGCAGAGTTGGGGAGGGGGCGGGGGGCCCGGCGGCGAACACCGGGGAGCTGTTTTTT. Looking up the rest from reference TRBV5-1 and TRBJ2-2 gives the full variable domain: KAGVTQTPRYLIKTRGQQVTLSCSPISGHRSVSWYQQTPGQGLQFLFEYFSETQRNKGNFPGRFSGRQFSNSRSEMNVSTLELGDSALYLCASRVGEGAGGPAANTGELFFGEGSRLTVL.

The chain employs TRBV19 and TRBJ1-5; 10 bases map to TRBD1. After removal of 6 bases from V and 0 bases from J, the junction contained 17 bases not matched to a gene. CDR3 length equals 20 residues. The germline gives CDR1 LNHDA, CDR2 SQIVND (reference sequence). The chain's CDR3 is CASRAKSPGQGFYSNQPQHF. In nucleotides, the CDR3 is TGTGCCAGTAGAGCGAAATCCCCGGGACAGGGGTTTTATAGCAATCAGCCCCAGCATTTT.

The chain carries TRBV7-6 and TRBJ2-7, with D uncertain. Trimming left V 0 bases short and J 7 bases short, with 7 bases between. This CDR3 comprises 12 residues. CDR1 is SGHVS, CDR2 FNYEAQ, per germline. The CDR3 region is CASSLALGEQYF. The CDR3 DNA follows: TGTGCCAGCAGCTTAGCATTGGGGGAGCAGTACTTC.

In its sample, this clone was seen a few times. The CDR3 loop reads CASRGASGNTIYF. The CDR3, as DNA: TGTGCCAGCAGAGGGGCTTCAGGAAACACCATATATTTT. The chain has TRBV25-1 and TRBJ1-3; D is possibly TRBD1 (5 bases). Looked up from germline, CDR1 is MGHDK and CDR2 is SYGVNS. The V and J ends lost 6 bases and 4 bases respectively, with 10 bases between them. The CDR3 is 13 amino acids.

This clone was seen just once. The V and J genes are TRBV7-9 and TRBJ1-2, with D possibly being TRBD1 (6 bases). Trimming took off 5 bases at V and 4 bases at J, with 11 bases between the two ends. CDR1 is SEHNR and CDR2 is FQNEAQ in the germline V gene (reference sequence). The CDR3 extends over 13 amino acids. The CDR3 nucleotides are TGTGCCAGCAGCAGGGGGGACGGCTATGGCTACACCTTC. Protein: CASSRGDGYGYTF.

The CDR3 sequence is CASSTGNSPGTEAFF. The CDR3 DNA sequence: TGTGCCAGCAGCACCGGGAACTCACCGGGCACTGAAGCTTTCTTT. The genes are TRBV11-3 and TRBJ1-1; D is uncertain. Germline CDR1 reads SGHNT; CDR2 reads YENEEA. The length of the CDR3 is 15 residues. Trimming took 5 bases from V and 4 from J, leaving 17 bases between them.

This chain joins TRBV29-1 and TRBJ2-1; D is undetermined. Per germline, CDR1 SQVTM and CDR2 ANQGSEA. V was pared by 7 bases and J by 3 bases, with 13 bases between. This CDR3 is 13 amino acids long. The CDR3 sequence: CSERPYGYNEQFF. In DNA, the CDR3 is TGCAGCGAGAGACCCTATGGCTACAATGAGCAGTTCTTC.

This sequence joins TRBV9 and TRBJ1-3; D is unclear. CDR3 length: 12 amino acids. Per germline, CDR1 SGDLS and CDR2 YYNGEE. V lost 0 bases, J lost 3 bases, and 1 base lay in between. The CDR3 DNA reads as TGTGCCAGCAGCGTAGGTGGAAACACCATATATTTT. As protein: CASSVGGNTIYF.

As for this clone: This sample includes further DNA sequences coding for the same CDR3. The V gene is TRBV2, the J gene TRBJ1-1, with D possibly matching TRBD1 (5 bases). There are 13 residues in the CDR3. The V end lost 7 bases, the J end lost 0 bases, and 9 bases lay between the germline ends. Germline lookup yields CDR1 SNHLY and CDR2 FYNNEI. Here the CDR3 reads CASIDSMNTEAFF. The CDR3 nucleotides are TGTGCCAGCATCGACAGCATGAACACTGAAGCTTTCTTT. Complete variable domain (other parts from reference TRBV2 and TRBJ1-1): EPEVTQTPSHQVTQMGQEVILRCVPISNHLYFYWYRQILGQKVEFLVSFYNNEISEKSEIFDDQFSVERPDGSNFTLKIRSTKLEDSAMYFCASIDSMNTEAFFGQGTRLTVV.

The chain has TRBV5-4 and TRBJ2-5; D assignment may be TRBD1 or TRBD2 (5 bases each). The CDR3 runs 14 residues. CDR1 and CDR2 from the germline V gene are SGHNT and YYREEE (reference sequence). Trimming took off 2 bases at V and 5 bases at J, with 13 bases between the two ends. CDR3: CASSFGASPETQYF. The CDR3 DNA reads as TGTGCCAGCAGCTTCGGGGCGTCACCCGAGACCCAGTACTTC.

V is TRBV9 and J is TRBJ2-5; D may correspond to TRBD1 or TRBD2 (5 bases each). Germline V CDR1 and CDR2: SGDLS, YYNGEE. The CDR3 spans 13 residues. V lost 4 bases and J 5 bases, leaving 12 bases between the germline ends. As DNA, the CDR3 is TGTGCCAGCAGCTTCGGGGCGAGGGAGACCCAGTACTTC. This gives the protein CASSFGARETQYF.

The chain combines TRBV11-2 with TRBJ1-2; D gene ambiguous. Trimming removed 5 bases at V and 2 bases at J, with 9 bases between. The CDR3 loop spans 13 amino acids. Germline CDR1 is SGHAT and CDR2 is FQNNGV. The CDR3 DNA reads TGTGCCAGCAGCCCCACCCTGAACTATGGCTACACCTTC. It codes for CASSPTLNYGYTF. Complete variable domain (other parts from reference TRBV11-2 and TRBJ1-2): EAGVAQSPRYKIIEKRQSVAFWCNPISGHATLYWYQQILGQGPKLLIQFQNNGVVDDSQLPKDRFSAERLKGVDSTLKIQPAKLEDSAVYLCASSPTLNYGYTFGSGTRLTVV.

This clone was detected only once. This rearrangement joins TRBV28 to TRBJ2-2; tentatively, D is TRBD2 (5 bases). CDR3 length: 17 residues. V was trimmed by 3 bases and J by 1 base, leaving 15 bases between them. The germline V gene has CDR1 MDHEN and CDR2 SYDVKM. The CDR3 sequence: CASSFYRGELNTGELFF. CDR3 DNA: TGTGCCAGCAGTTTTTATCGGGGTGAACTGAACACCGGGGAGCTGTTTTTT.

The rearrangement uses TRBV4-2 and TRBJ2-6; D call uncertain. V was pared by 1 base and J by 0 bases, with 10 bases between. Looked up from germline, CDR1 is LGHNA and CDR2 is YNFKEQ. CDR3 length: 17 residues. CDR3 region: CASSQASELSGANVLTF. The CDR3 bases are TGTGCCAGCAGCCAAGCTTCGGAGCTCTCTGGGGCCAACGTCCTGACTTTC.

This clone was counted once. The J gene is TRBJ1-6, the V gene TRBV28, with D possibly being TRBD1 (5 bases). V was shortened by 2 bases and J by 8 bases, with 13 bases between the two germline ends. Germline-derived CDR1 and CDR2 are MDHEN and SYDVKM. This CDR3 is built from 15 residues. The CDR3 protein is CASSLGHRSDSPLHF. The DNA for the CDR3 is TGTGCCAGCAGTTTAGGTCACAGGAGCGATTCACCCCTCCACTTT. Full variable domain (outside the CDR3, taken from reference TRBV28 and TRBJ1-6): DVKVTQSSRYLVKRTGEKVFLECVQDMDHENMFWYRQDPGLGLRLIYFSYDVKMKEKGDIPEGYSVSREKKERFSLILESASTNQTSMYLCASSLGHRSDSPLHFGNGTRLTVT.

This chain connects TRBV5-1 to TRBJ2-1, with a possible D match to TRBD2 (7 bases). Trimming shortened V by 2 bases and J by 5 bases, and 14 bases separated the two germline ends. From germline, CDR1 is SGHRS and CDR2 YFSETQ. The CDR3 runs to 15 residues. The CDR3 is CASSLGGGSDNEQFF. The DNA for the CDR3 is TGCGCCAGCAGCTTAGGGGGAGGGTCGGACAATGAGCAGTTCTTC.

The genes are TRBV6-6 and TRBJ1-6; D possibly corresponds to TRBD1 (6 bases). The V end lost 7 bases, the J end lost 4 bases, and 11 bases lay between the germline ends. The CDR3 loop spans 14 amino acids. Looked up from germline, CDR1 is MNHNY and CDR2 is SVGAGI (reference sequence). CDR3 sequence: CASTRTEYNSPLHF. In DNA, the CDR3 is TGTGCCAGCACCCGGACAGAGTATAATTCACCCCTCCACTTT.

The J gene is TRBJ2-1, the V gene TRBV11-3, with TRBD2 matching over 13 bases. The CDR3 contains 15 residues. V shed 5 bases and J 8 bases; nucleotides not matched to a gene: 6. Germline assignment: CDR1 SGHNT and CDR2 YENEEA. CDR3 bases: TGTGCCAGCAGCCGCGGGACTAGCGGGATTCATGAGCAGTTCTTC. Protein sequence: CASSRGTSGIHEQFF.